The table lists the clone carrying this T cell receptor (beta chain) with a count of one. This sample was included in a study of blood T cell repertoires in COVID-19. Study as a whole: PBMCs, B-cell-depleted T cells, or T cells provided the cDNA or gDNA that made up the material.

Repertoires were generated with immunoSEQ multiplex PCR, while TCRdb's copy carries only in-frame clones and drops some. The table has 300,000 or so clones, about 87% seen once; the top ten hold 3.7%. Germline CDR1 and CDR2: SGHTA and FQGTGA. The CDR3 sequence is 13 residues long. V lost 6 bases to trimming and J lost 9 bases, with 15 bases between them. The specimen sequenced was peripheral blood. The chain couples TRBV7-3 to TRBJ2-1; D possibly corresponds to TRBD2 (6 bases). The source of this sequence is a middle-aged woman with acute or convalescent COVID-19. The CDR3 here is CASSSTSRSEQFF. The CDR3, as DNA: TGTGCCAGCAGTTCGACTAGTAGGAGTGAGCAGTTCTTC.